A selection of T cell receptor beta chains follows, all from one sample in a study of Graves' ophthalmopathy and Graves' hyperthyroidism. MiXCR, run by TCRdb on the multiplex PCR reads, gives a single entry per CDR3 protein. The sample includes about 210,000 distinct CDR3 sequences, just under 30% of them seen just once. Sample: peripheral blood. The source is a man aged 50 to 59 with Graves' ophthalmopathy. CDR3s include the opening cysteine and the closing phenylalanine or tryptophan. Fields, in order: D gene, J gene, clone size, V gene, CDR3 protein, CDR3 DNA. D genes are given only for firm matches. A clone size is listed for some rows: how often the clone was seen (once, few, many), or a class if it is expanded.

d_call: TRBD1; j_call: TRBJ1-5; clone_size: many; v_call: TRBV11-2; cdr3_aa: CASSSTGINQPQHF; cdr3_nt: TGTGCCAGCAGCTCGACAGGGATCAATCAGCCCCAGCATTTT
d_call: NA; j_call: TRBJ2-7; clone_size: NA; v_call: TRBV7-8; cdr3_aa: CASSLARGTAYEQYF; cdr3_nt: TGTGCCAGCAGCTTAGCGCGGGGGACAGCGTACGAGCAGTACTTC
d_call: NA; j_call: TRBJ1-1; clone_size: NA; v_call: TRBV12-3/TRBV12-4; cdr3_aa: CASSLGRMRAFF; cdr3_nt: TGTGCCAGCAGTTTAGGGAGGATGCGGGCTTTCTTT
d_call: TRBD2; j_call: TRBJ2-2; clone_size: many; v_call: TRBV12-3/TRBV12-4; cdr3_aa: CASSLGLAGTNTGELFF; cdr3_nt: TGTGCCAGCAGTCTGGGACTAGCGGGGACGAACACCGGGGAGCTGTTTTTT
d_call: TRBD1; j_call: TRBJ2-7; clone_size: NA; v_call: TRBV12-3/TRBV12-4; cdr3_aa: CASSTRDRGMIYEQYF; cdr3_nt: TGTGCCAGCAGTACCCGGGACAGGGGTATGATCTACGAGCAGTACTTC
d_call: NA; j_call: TRBJ2-2; clone_size: NA; v_call: TRBV5-1; cdr3_aa: CASSLDIVPGELFF; cdr3_nt: TGCGCCAGCAGCTTGGATATAGTACCCGGGGAGCTGTTTTTT
d_call: TRBD2; j_call: TRBJ2-7; clone_size: many; v_call: TRBV27; cdr3_aa: CASRISGASPYEQYF; cdr3_nt: TGTGCCAGCAGGATTAGCGGGGCCTCCCCCTACGAGCAGTACTTC
d_call: TRBD1; j_call: TRBJ1-5; clone_size: NA; v_call: TRBV2; cdr3_aa: CASLGQGSQPQHF; cdr3_nt: TGTGCCAGTCTTGGACAGGGGTCTCAGCCCCAGCATTTT
d_call: TRBD2; j_call: TRBJ2-7; clone_size: many; v_call: TRBV7-8; cdr3_aa: CASSLVTGLAGPSYEQYF; cdr3_nt: TGTGCCAGCAGCTTAGTTACGGGACTAGCGGGACCCTCCTACGAGCAGTACTTC
d_call: TRBD1; j_call: TRBJ1-2; clone_size: NA; v_call: TRBV28; cdr3_aa: CASSFRTGRNYGYTF; cdr3_nt: TGTGCCAGCAGTTTTAGGACAGGCCGAAACTATGGCTACACCTTC
d_call: NA; j_call: TRBJ1-1; clone_size: few; v_call: TRBV12-3/TRBV12-4; cdr3_aa: CASSPWGPGSTEAFF; cdr3_nt: TGTGCCAGCAGCCCGTGGGGACCAGGGAGCACTGAAGCTTTCTTT
d_call: TRBD2; j_call: TRBJ2-2; clone_size: many; v_call: TRBV5-1; cdr3_aa: CASSSGPSGSRTGELFF; cdr3_nt: TGCGCCAGCAGCTCGGGGCCTAGCGGGAGTCGGACCGGGGAGCTGTTTTTT
d_call: NA; j_call: TRBJ2-7; clone_size: NA; v_call: TRBV12-3/TRBV12-4; cdr3_aa: CASSFVEQQYF; cdr3_nt: TGTGCCAGCAGTTTTGTCGAGCAGCAGTACTTC
d_call: NA; j_call: TRBJ1-1; clone_size: few; v_call: TRBV6-2/TRBV6-3; cdr3_aa: CASSPVLGSMKAFF; cdr3_nt: TGTGCCAGCAGCCCCGTGCTCGGATCAATGAAAGCTTTCTTT
d_call: NA; j_call: TRBJ1-1; clone_size: NA; v_call: TRBV19; cdr3_aa: CASSADGLNTEAFF; cdr3_nt: TGTGCCAGTAGTGCGGACGGGCTGAACACTGAAGCTTTCTTT
d_call: NA; j_call: TRBJ2-7; clone_size: many; v_call: TRBV12-3/TRBV12-4; cdr3_aa: CASSLAQGAFGEQYF; cdr3_nt: TGTGCCAGCAGTTTAGCCCAGGGCGCCTTTGGAGAGCAGTACTTC
d_call: TRBD2; j_call: TRBJ2-7; clone_size: many; v_call: TRBV5-5; cdr3_aa: CASSFRTSGYEQYF; cdr3_nt: TGTGCCAGCAGCTTCCGGACTAGCGGGTACGAGCAGTACTTC
d_call: NA; j_call: TRBJ2-2; clone_size: many; v_call: TRBV20-1; cdr3_aa: CSAPGMGDTGELFF; cdr3_nt: TGCAGTGCCCCCGGGATGGGGGACACCGGGGAGCTGTTTTTT
d_call: NA; j_call: TRBJ1-1; clone_size: many; v_call: TRBV2; cdr3_aa: CASMGQVDPEAFF; cdr3_nt: TGTGCCAGCATGGGACAAGTTGACCCTGAAGCTTTCTTT
d_call: NA; j_call: TRBJ2-7; clone_size: many; v_call: TRBV27; cdr3_aa: CASSLSGDGPGEQYF; cdr3_nt: TGTGCCAGCAGTTTAAGCGGAGACGGTCCAGGCGAGCAGTACTTC
d_call: TRBD1; j_call: TRBJ1-6; clone_size: NA; v_call: TRBV7-3; cdr3_aa: CASSRTGGDSPLHF; cdr3_nt: TGTGCCAGCAGCCGGACAGGGGGCGATTCACCCCTCCACTTT
d_call: NA; j_call: TRBJ1-5; clone_size: NA; v_call: TRBV4-1; cdr3_aa: CASSQLAGVGNQPQHF; cdr3_nt: TGCGCCAGCAGCCAATTGGCCGGTGTTGGCAATCAGCCCCAGCATTTT
d_call: NA; j_call: TRBJ2-7; clone_size: many; v_call: TRBV30; cdr3_aa: CAWTPAASSYEQYF; cdr3_nt: TGTGCCTGGACCCCAGCGGCCAGCTCCTACGAGCAGTACTTC
d_call: TRBD1; j_call: TRBJ1-1; clone_size: NA; v_call: TRBV12-3/TRBV12-4; cdr3_aa: CASSSGQGRPEAFF; cdr3_nt: TGTGCCAGCAGTTCGGGACAGGGACGTCCTGAAGCTTTCTTT
d_call: NA; j_call: TRBJ2-7; clone_size: many; v_call: TRBV5-1; cdr3_aa: CASSATGGPYEQYF; cdr3_nt: TGCGCCAGCAGCGCCACAGGCGGTCCCTACGAGCAGTACTTC
d_call: TRBD1; j_call: TRBJ2-7; clone_size: many; v_call: TRBV29-1; cdr3_aa: CSVTGTGQGGSTYEQYF; cdr3_nt: TGCAGCGTCACCGGGACAGGACAAGGGGGATCCACCTACGAGCAGTACTTC
d_call: NA; j_call: TRBJ1-1; clone_size: many; v_call: TRBV19; cdr3_aa: CASRKLNTEAFF; cdr3_nt: TGTGCCAGTAGAAAGTTGAACACTGAAGCTTTCTTT
d_call: NA; j_call: TRBJ2-7; clone_size: many; v_call: TRBV20-1; cdr3_aa: CSARDTFGTPRADEQYF; cdr3_nt: TGCAGTGCTAGAGATACATTCGGGACTCCCCGCGCCGACGAGCAGTACTTC
d_call: NA; j_call: TRBJ2-2; clone_size: many; v_call: TRBV6-5; cdr3_aa: CASSYSLGDTGELFF; cdr3_nt: TGTGCCAGCAGTTACTCTTTGGGTGACACCGGGGAGCTGTTTTTT
d_call: NA; j_call: TRBJ2-2; clone_size: many; v_call: TRBV2; cdr3_aa: CASSNVGTGELFF; cdr3_nt: TGTGCCAGCAGCAACGTAGGCACCGGGGAGCTGTTTTTT
d_call: NA; j_call: TRBJ1-1; clone_size: NA; v_call: TRBV6-1; cdr3_aa: CASSEALGGTEAFF; cdr3_nt: TGTGCCAGCAGTGAAGCGCTCGGGGGGACTGAAGCTTTCTTT
d_call: TRBD1; j_call: TRBJ2-7; clone_size: many; v_call: TRBV11-2; cdr3_aa: CASSLKGAIHEQYF; cdr3_nt: TGTGCCAGCAGCTTAAAGGGGGCGATCCACGAGCAGTACTTC
d_call: NA; j_call: TRBJ1-2; clone_size: NA; v_call: TRBV20-1; cdr3_aa: CSAGADVHTF; cdr3_nt: TGCAGTGCTGGGGCGGACGTCCACACCTTC
d_call: TRBD2; j_call: TRBJ2-5; clone_size: many; v_call: TRBV20-1; cdr3_aa: CSARASGRTTETQYF; cdr3_nt: TGCAGTGCTAGGGCTAGCGGGAGAACGACGGAGACCCAGTACTTC
d_call: NA; j_call: TRBJ1-1; clone_size: many; v_call: TRBV6-1; cdr3_aa: CAVHGAGVNTEAFF; cdr3_nt: TGTGCCGTCCATGGAGCCGGGGTGAACACTGAAGCTTTCTTT
d_call: NA; j_call: TRBJ2-7; clone_size: many; v_call: TRBV7-6; cdr3_aa: CASSPELTYEQYF; cdr3_nt: TGTGCCAGCAGCCCTGAGCTGACCTACGAGCAGTACTTC
d_call: NA; j_call: TRBJ1-5; clone_size: many; v_call: TRBV5-1; cdr3_aa: CASSLAGREDQPQHF; cdr3_nt: TGCGCCAGCAGCTTGGCCGGGCGGGAGGATCAGCCCCAGCATTTT
d_call: TRBD2; j_call: TRBJ2-7; clone_size: NA; v_call: TRBV6-1; cdr3_aa: CASSRGLAGEGYEQYF; cdr3_nt: TGTGCCAGCAGTCGGGGACTAGCGGGAGAAGGGTACGAGCAGTACTTC
d_call: TRBD1; j_call: TRBJ1-1; clone_size: once; v_call: TRBV12-3/TRBV12-4; cdr3_aa: CASTPGGSEAFF; cdr3_nt: TGTGCCAGCACCCCAGGGGGGAGTGAAGCTTTCTTT
d_call: NA; j_call: TRBJ2-2; clone_size: NA; v_call: TRBV12-3/TRBV12-4; cdr3_aa: CASSRVLGAGELFF; cdr3_nt: TGTGCCAGCAGCAGGGTCCTGGGGGCCGGGGAGCTGTTTTTT
d_call: TRBD1; j_call: TRBJ2-3; clone_size: many; v_call: TRBV6-1; cdr3_aa: CAVQGDSTDTQYF; cdr3_nt: TGTGCCGTGCAGGGGGATAGCACAGATACGCAGTATTTT
d_call: TRBD2; j_call: TRBJ2-7; clone_size: many; v_call: TRBV6-2/TRBV6-3; cdr3_aa: CASSLLAGTEQYF; cdr3_nt: TGTGCCAGCAGTTTACTAGCGGGGACAGAGCAGTACTTC
d_call: NA; j_call: TRBJ1-1; clone_size: many; v_call: TRBV20-1; cdr3_aa: CSASSSSRGTEAFF; cdr3_nt: TGCAGTGCCTCGTCTTCCTCTCGGGGCACTGAAGCTTTCTTT
d_call: TRBD2; j_call: TRBJ2-7; clone_size: many; v_call: TRBV10-3; cdr3_aa: CAISGAGSYEQYF; cdr3_nt: TGTGCCATCAGTGGAGCGGGGTCCTACGAGCAGTACTTC
d_call: NA; j_call: TRBJ2-6; clone_size: many; v_call: TRBV19; cdr3_aa: CASSLDASGANVLTF; cdr3_nt: TGTGCCAGTAGTCTCGACGCCTCTGGGGCCAACGTCCTGACTTTC
d_call: TRBD2; j_call: TRBJ2-7; clone_size: many; v_call: TRBV5-1; cdr3_aa: CASSLAPSGSHEQYF; cdr3_nt: TGCGCCAGCAGCTTGGCTCCTAGCGGGAGTCACGAGCAGTACTTC
d_call: NA; j_call: TRBJ2-1; clone_size: many; v_call: TRBV12-3/TRBV12-4; cdr3_aa: CASRRLREQFF; cdr3_nt: TGTGCCAGCAGGCGGCTCCGTGAGCAGTTCTTC
d_call: NA; j_call: TRBJ2-4; clone_size: NA; v_call: TRBV20-1; cdr3_aa: CSASLGDSFQYF; cdr3_nt: TGCAGTGCTAGCCTTGGGGACTCTTTTCAGTACTTC
d_call: NA; j_call: TRBJ2-7; clone_size: NA; v_call: TRBV4-1; cdr3_aa: CASSHLGTSYEQYF; cdr3_nt: TGCGCCAGCAGCCACCTCGGTACTTCCTACGAGCAGTACTTC
d_call: NA; j_call: TRBJ1-2; clone_size: NA; v_call: TRBV6-1; cdr3_aa: CAIPRALNYGYTF; cdr3_nt: TGTGCCATCCCGCGGGCATTAAACTATGGCTACACCTTC
d_call: NA; j_call: TRBJ1-2; clone_size: many; v_call: TRBV29-1; cdr3_aa: CSVERTANYGYTF; cdr3_nt: TGCAGCGTTGAAAGGACAGCGAACTATGGCTACACCTTC